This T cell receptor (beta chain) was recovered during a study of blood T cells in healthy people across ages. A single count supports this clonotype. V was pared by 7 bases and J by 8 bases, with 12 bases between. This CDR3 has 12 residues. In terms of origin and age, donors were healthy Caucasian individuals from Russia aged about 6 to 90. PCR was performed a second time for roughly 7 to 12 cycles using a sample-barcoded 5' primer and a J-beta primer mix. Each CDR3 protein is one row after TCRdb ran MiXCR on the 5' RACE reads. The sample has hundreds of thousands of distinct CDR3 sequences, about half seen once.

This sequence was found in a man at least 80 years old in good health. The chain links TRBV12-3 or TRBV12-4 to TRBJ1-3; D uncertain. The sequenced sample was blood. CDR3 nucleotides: TGTGCCAGCAACTCCGGCGGTGACACCATATATTTT. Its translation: CASNSGGDTIYF.